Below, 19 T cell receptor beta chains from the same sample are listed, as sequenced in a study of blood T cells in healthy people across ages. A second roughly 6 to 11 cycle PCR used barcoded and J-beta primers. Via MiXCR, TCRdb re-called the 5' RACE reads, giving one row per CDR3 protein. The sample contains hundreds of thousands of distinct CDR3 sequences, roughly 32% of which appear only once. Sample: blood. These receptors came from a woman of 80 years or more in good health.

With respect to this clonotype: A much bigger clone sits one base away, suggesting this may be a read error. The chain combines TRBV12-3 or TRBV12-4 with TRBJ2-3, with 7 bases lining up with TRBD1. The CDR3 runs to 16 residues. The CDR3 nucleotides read TGTGCCAGCAGTTTGTTTGGGACAGAGGGCACAGATACGGAGTATTTT. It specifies CASSLFGTEGTDTEYF.

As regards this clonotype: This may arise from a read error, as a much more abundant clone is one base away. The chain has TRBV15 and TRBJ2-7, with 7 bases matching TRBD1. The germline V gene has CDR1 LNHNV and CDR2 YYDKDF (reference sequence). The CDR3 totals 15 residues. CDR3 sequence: CASSRDPNRGYEQYF. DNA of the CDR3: TGTGCCTCCAGCAGAGATCCGAACAGGGGCTACGAGCAGTACTTC.

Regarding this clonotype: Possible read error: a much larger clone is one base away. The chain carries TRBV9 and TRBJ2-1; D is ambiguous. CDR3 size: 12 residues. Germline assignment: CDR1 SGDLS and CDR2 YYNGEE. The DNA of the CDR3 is TGTGCCAGCAGCGTAGGGGTCTCTGAGCAGGTCTTC. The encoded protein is CASSVGVSEQVF.

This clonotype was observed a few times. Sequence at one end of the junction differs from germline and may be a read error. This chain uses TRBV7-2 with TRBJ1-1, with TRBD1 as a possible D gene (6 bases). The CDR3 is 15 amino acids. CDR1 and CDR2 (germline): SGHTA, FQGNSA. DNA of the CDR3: TGTGCCTGCAGCACCTGGGGGGGGCGCAACACTGAAGCTTTCTTT. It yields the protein CACSTWGGRNTEAFF.

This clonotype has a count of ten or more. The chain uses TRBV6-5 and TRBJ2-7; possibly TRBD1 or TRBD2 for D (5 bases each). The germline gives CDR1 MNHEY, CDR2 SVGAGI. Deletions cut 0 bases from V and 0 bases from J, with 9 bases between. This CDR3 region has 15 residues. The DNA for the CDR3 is TGTGCCAGCAGTTACTCGCCAGGGAGCTCCTACGAGCAGTACTTC. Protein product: CASSYSPGSSYEQYF.

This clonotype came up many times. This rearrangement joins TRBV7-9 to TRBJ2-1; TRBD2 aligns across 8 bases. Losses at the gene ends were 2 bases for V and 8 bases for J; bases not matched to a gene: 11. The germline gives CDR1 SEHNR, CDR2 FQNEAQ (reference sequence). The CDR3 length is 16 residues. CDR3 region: CASSLQRGSDVHEQFF. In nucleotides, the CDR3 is TGTGCCAGCAGCTTACAGCGGGGGAGTGATGTCCATGAGCAGTTCTTC.

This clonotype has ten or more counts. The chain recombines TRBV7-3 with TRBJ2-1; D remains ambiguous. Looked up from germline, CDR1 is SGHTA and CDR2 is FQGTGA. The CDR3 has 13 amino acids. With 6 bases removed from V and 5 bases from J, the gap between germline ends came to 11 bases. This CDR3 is CASRAGYNNEQFF. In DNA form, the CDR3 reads TGTGCCAGCAGGGCCGGGTACAACAATGAGCAGTTCTTC. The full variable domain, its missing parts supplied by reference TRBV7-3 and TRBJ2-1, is GAGVSQTPSNKVTEKGKYVELRCDPISGHTALYWYRQSLGQGPEFLIYFQGTGAADDSGLPNDRFFAVRPEGSVSTLKIQRTERGDSAVYLCASRAGYNNEQFFGPGTRLTVL.

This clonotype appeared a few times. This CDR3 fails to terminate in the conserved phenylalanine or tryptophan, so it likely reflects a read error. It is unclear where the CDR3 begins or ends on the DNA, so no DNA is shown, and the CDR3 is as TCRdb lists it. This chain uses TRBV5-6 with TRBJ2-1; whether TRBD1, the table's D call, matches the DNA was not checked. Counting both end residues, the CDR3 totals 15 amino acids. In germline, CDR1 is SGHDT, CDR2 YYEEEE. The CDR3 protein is CASSLRGGYYNEQFL.

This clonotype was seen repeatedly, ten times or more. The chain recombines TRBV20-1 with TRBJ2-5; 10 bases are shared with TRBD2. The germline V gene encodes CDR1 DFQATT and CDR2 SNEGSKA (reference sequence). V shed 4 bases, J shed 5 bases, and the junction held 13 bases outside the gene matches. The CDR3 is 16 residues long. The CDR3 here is CSATTGSGGIGETQYF. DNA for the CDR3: TGCAGTGCTACCACTGGTAGCGGGGGGATCGGGGAGACCCAGTACTTC.

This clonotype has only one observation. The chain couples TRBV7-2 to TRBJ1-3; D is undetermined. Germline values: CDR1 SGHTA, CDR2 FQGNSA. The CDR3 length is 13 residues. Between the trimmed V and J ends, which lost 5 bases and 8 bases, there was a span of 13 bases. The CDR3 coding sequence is TGTGCCAGCAGCCGAGGTGTTTTGGACACCATATATTTT. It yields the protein CASSRGVLDTIYF.

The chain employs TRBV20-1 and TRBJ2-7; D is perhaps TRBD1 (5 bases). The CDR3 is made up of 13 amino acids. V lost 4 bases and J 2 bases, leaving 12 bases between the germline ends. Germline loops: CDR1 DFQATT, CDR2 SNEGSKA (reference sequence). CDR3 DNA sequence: TGCAGTGCTACAGGGCGTGAAACCTACGAGCAGTACTTC. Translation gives CSATGRETYEQYF.

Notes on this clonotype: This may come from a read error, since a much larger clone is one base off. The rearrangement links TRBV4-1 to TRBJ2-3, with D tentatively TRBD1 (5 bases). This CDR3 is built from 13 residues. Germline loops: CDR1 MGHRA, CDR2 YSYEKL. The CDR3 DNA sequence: TGCGCCAGCAGCGTCCGACAGACAGATGCGCAGTATTTT. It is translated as CASSVRQTDAQYF.

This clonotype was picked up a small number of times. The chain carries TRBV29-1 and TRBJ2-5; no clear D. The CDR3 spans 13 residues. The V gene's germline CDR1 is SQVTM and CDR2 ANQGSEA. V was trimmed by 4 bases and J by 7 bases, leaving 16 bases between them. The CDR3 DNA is TGCAGCGTTGGCGGCAGGCGAGGACGGACCCAGTACTTC. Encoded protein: CSVGGRRGRTQYF. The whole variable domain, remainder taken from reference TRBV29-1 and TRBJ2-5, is SAVISQKPSRDICQRGTSLTIQCQVDSQVTMMFWYRQQPGQSLTLIATANQGSEATYESGFVIDKFPISRPNLTFSTLTVSNMSPEDSSIYLCSVGGRRGRTQYFGPGTRLLVL.

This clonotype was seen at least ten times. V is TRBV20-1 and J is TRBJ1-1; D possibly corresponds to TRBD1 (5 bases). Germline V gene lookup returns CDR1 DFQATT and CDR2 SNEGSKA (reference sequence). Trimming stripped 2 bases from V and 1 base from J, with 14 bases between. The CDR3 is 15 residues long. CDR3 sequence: CSARIPDISNTEAFF. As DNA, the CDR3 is TGCAGTGCTAGAATCCCGGACATATCGAACACTGAAGCTTTCTTT.

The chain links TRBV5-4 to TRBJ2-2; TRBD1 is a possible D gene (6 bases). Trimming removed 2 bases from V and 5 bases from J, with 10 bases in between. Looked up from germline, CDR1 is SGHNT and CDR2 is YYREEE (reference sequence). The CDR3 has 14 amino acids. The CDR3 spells CASSLQQGTGELFF. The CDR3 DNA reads TGTGCCAGCAGCTTACAACAGGGTACCGGGGAGCTGTTTTTT.

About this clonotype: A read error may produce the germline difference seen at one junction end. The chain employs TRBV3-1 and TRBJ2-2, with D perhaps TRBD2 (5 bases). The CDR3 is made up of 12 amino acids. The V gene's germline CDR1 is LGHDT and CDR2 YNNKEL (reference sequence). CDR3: CAGSQAVGELFF. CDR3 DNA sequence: TGTGCCGGCAGCCAAGCGGTCGGGGAGCTGTTTTTT.

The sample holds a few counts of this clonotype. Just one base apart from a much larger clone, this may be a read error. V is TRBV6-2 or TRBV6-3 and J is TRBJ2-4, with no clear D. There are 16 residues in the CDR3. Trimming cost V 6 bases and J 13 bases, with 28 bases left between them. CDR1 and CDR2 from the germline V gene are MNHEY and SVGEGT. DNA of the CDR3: TGTGCCAGCAGACCTCGCGGTGGGATGACCCACAATGAGCAGTACTTC. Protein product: CASRPRGGMTHNEQYF.

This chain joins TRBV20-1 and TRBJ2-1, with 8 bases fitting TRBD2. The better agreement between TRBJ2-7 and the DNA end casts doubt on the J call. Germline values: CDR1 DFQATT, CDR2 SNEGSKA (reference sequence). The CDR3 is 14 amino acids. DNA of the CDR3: TGCAGTGCTCAAGCGGGAGTATTGTACAATGAGCAGTACTTC. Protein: CSAQAGVLYNEQYF.

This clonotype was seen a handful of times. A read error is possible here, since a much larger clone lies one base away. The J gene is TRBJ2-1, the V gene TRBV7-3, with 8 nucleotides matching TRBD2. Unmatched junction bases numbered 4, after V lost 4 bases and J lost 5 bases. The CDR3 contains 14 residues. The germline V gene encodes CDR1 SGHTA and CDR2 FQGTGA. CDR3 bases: TGTGCCAGCAGCTGCGGGGGGCTCGACAATGAGCAGTTCTTC. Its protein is CASSCGGLDNEQFF.